These 22 T cell receptor beta chains were sequenced from one sample in a study of T cells after somatic rescue of genetic block. Sequencing was performed with immunoSEQ multiplex PCR; in TCRdb, only in-frame clones are kept and a portion is missing. Here the sample spans 80,000 to 90,000 clones, over 80% being singletons. What was sequenced was peripheral blood mononuclear cells (PBMCs). The origin of the receptors is a woman aged 18-29 years.

The rearrangement uses TRBV29-1 and TRBJ1-5; 10 nucleotides line up with TRBD1. There are 17 residues in the CDR3. Trimming at V came to 5 bases and at J to 2 bases, leaving 12 bases not matched to a gene. CDR1 is SQVTM, CDR2 ANQGSEA, per germline. For the CDR3, the DNA is TGCAGCGTTATTCACCGGGACAGGGGATTCTGCAATCAGCCCCAGCATTTT. The encoded protein is CSVIHRDRGFCNQPQHF.

The V gene is TRBV4-3, the J gene TRBJ1-5; the D is unclear. The CDR3 is made up of 17 amino acids. Germline CDR1 reads LGHNA; CDR2 reads YSLEER. Trimming pared 0 bases from V and 0 bases from J, leaving 12 bases between. The CDR3, as DNA: TGCGCCAGCAGCCAAGATCCGCCCGGAGATAGCAATCAGCCCCAGCATTTT. It translates to CASSQDPPGDSNQPQHF.

The J gene is TRBJ1-1, the V gene TRBV28, with a weak D call TRBD1 (5 bases). CDR3 length: 16 residues. The V and J ends lost 2 bases and 2 bases respectively, with 15 bases between them. Germline CDR1 and CDR2: MDHEN and SYDVKM. CDR3 residues: CASSLAIQEVNTEAFF. The CDR3, as DNA: TGTGCCAGCAGTTTAGCGATACAGGAGGTCAACACTGAAGCTTTCTTT.

The rearrangement joins TRBV5-5 to TRBJ2-2; 7 nucleotides match TRBD1. This CDR3 is built from 11 residues. Germline CDR1 and CDR2: SGHKS and YYEKEE (reference sequence). Here the CDR3 DNA reads TGTCGACAGGGAAACACCGGGGAGCTGTTTTTT. Translated: CRQGNTGELFF.

The genes are TRBV9 and TRBJ1-2, with D uncertain. Germline V CDR1 and CDR2: SGDLS, YYNGEE. With 0 bases removed from V and 4 bases from J, the gap between germline ends came to 7 bases. The CDR3 spans 13 residues. The chain's CDR3 is CASSVAGFYGYTF. The CDR3 DNA reads TGTGCCAGCAGCGTAGCCGGGTTCTATGGCTACACCTTC. The full variable domain, completed using reference TRBV9 and TRBJ1-2, is DSGVTQTPKHLITATGQRVTLRCSPRSGDLSVYWYQQSLDQGLQFLIQYYNGEERAKGNILERFSAQQFPDLHSELNLSSLELGDSALYFCASSVAGFYGYTFGSGTRLTVV.

This clone showed up just once. The V call is TRBV4-3, the J call TRBJ1-2, with TRBD1 as a possible D gene (5 bases). Between the trimmed V and J ends, which lost 1 base and 6 bases, there was a span of 15 bases. This CDR3 has 15 amino acids. Germline assignment: CDR1 LGHNA and CDR2 YSLEER. CDR3 loop: CASSQGGLRLNGYTF. CDR3 sequence (DNA): TGCGCCAGCAGCCAAGGGGGCCTAAGATTAAATGGCTACACCTTC.

The J gene is TRBJ2-2, the V gene TRBV5-1; a possible D gene is TRBD1 (6 bases). Germline V gives CDR1 SGHRS, CDR2 YFSETQ. With 4 bases removed from V and 0 bases from J, the gap between germline ends came to 16 bases. This CDR3 has 17 residues. CDR3 in amino acids: CASSTGQPSPNTGELFF. Written as DNA, the CDR3 is TGCGCCAGCAGCACCGGACAGCCGAGCCCGAACACCGGGGAGCTGTTTTTT.

Remarks on this clone: A much bigger clone sits one base away, suggesting this may be a read error. The identical CDR3 is also encoded by other nucleotide sequences in the sample. J is TRBJ2-3 and V is TRBV6-1; 14 nucleotides align to TRBD2. This CDR3 has 15 residues. Germline lookup yields CDR1 MNHNS and CDR2 SASEGT. The trim removed 4 bases at V and 4 bases at J, leaving 1 base unmatched. The DNA of the CDR3 is TGTGCCAGCAGTGGACTAGCGGGAGGGCCAGATACGCAGTATTTT. This translates into CASSGLAGGPDTQYF.

The chain is built from TRBV27 and TRBJ2-2; D remains unclear. In germline, CDR1 is MNHEY, CDR2 SMNVEV (reference sequence). Deletions cut 3 bases from V and 4 bases from J, with 6 bases between. This CDR3 contains 13 residues. CDR3 loop: CASSFGSTGELFF. CDR3 DNA sequence: TGTGCCAGCAGTTTTGGTAGCACCGGGGAGCTGTTTTTT.

The rearrangement joins TRBV6-5 to TRBJ2-3; 7 bases fit TRBD2. The germline V gene has CDR1 MNHEY and CDR2 SVGAGI. Germline trimming cut 8 bases from V and 0 bases from J; bases unmatched to any gene: 2. The CDR3 is 13 residues long. CDR3 bases: TGTGCCAGCCTTAGCGGGAGCACAGATACGCAGTATTTT. This gives the protein CASLSGSTDTQYF.

This clone was observed a handful of times. The chain couples TRBV7-9 to TRBJ1-6; 7 bases fit TRBD1. The ends lost 5 bases at V and 10 bases at J; junction bases unmatched: 11. The CDR3 runs to 15 residues. Germline CDR1 is SEHNR and CDR2 is FQNEAQ (reference sequence). In DNA form, the CDR3 reads TGTGCCAGCAGCATCGACAGGGAGTTCGGCTCACCCCTCCACTTT. Translated: CASSIDREFGSPLHF.

The V and J genes are TRBV30 and TRBJ2-5, with D uncertain. CDR3 length: 12 amino acids. The ends were cut back, 5 bases at V and 1 base at J, with 8 bases in the middle. CDR1 and CDR2 from the germline V gene are GTSNPN and SVGIG (reference sequence). Written as DNA, the CDR3 is TGTGCCTGGGTACCTTTCCAAGAGACCCAGTACTTC. Amino acid sequence: CAWVPFQETQYF. Variable domain in full (rest from reference TRBV30 and TRBJ2-5): SQTIHQWPATLVQPVGSPLSLECTVEGTSNPNLYWYRQAAGRGLQLLFYSVGIGQISSEVPQNLSASRPQDRQFILSSKKLLLSDSGFYLCAWVPFQETQYFGPGTRLLVL.

The chain carries TRBV4-1 and TRBJ1-3; no clear D gene. Germline assignment: CDR1 MGHRA and CDR2 YSYEKL. Trimming removed 2 bases at V and 8 bases at J, with 22 bases between. This CDR3 has 17 amino acids. The CDR3 region is CASSQLDLGFRRDTIYF. The CDR3 nucleotides read TGCGCCAGCAGCCAACTCGACTTAGGGTTCAGGCGAGACACCATATATTTT.

This chain uses TRBV14 with TRBJ2-1; D call uncertain. Germline V gene lookup returns CDR1 SGHDN and CDR2 FVKESK. With 0 bases removed from V and 3 bases from J, the gap between germline ends came to 12 bases. There are 16 residues in the CDR3. The CDR3 region has the DNA TGTGCCAGCAGCCAAGATTTCGTCGGAATCTACAATGAGCAGTTCTTC. This encodes CASSQDFVGIYNEQFF.

The chain recombines TRBV5-1 with TRBJ1-2; 9 bases are a match to TRBD1. Germline CDR1 reads SGHRS; CDR2 reads YFSETQ. Trimming at V came to 3 bases and at J to 8 bases, leaving 11 bases not matched to a gene. The CDR3 loop spans 15 amino acids. The CDR3 nucleotides are TGCGCCAGCAGCTCAAGTCCCGGGACAGGGATAGGCTACACCTTC. Its translation is CASSSSPGTGIGYTF.

The CDR3 protein is CASSSPGGSSIPEQYF. CDR3 nucleotide sequence: TGTGCCAGCAGCTCCCCGGGGGGCAGTTCTATACCCGAGCAGTACTTC. The V gene is TRBV11-3, the J gene TRBJ2-7, with D possibly matching TRBD2 (7 bases). Trimming left V 4 bases short and J 6 bases short, with 22 bases between. CDR1 is SGHNT and CDR2 is YENEEA in the germline V gene. This CDR3 comprises 16 residues.

CDR3 protein: CASRGRSLYGYTF. The CDR3 DNA reads TGTGCCAGCAGGGGCCGCAGCCTCTATGGCTACACCTTC. V usage is TRBV2 and J usage is TRBJ1-2; no clear D. The germline CDR1 and CDR2 sequences are SNHLY and FYNNEI. The V end lost 6 bases, the J end lost 4 bases, and 12 bases lay between the germline ends. The CDR3 contains 13 residues.

CDR3 coding DNA: TGTGCCAGCAGCACAGGGATCACTGAAGCTTTCTTT. As protein: CASSTGITEAFF. The rearrangement links TRBV13 to TRBJ1-1, with TRBD1 as a possible D gene (6 bases). CDR3 length: 12 residues. V lost 5 bases, J lost 4 bases, and 8 bases lay in between. Germline CDR1 is PRHDT and CDR2 is FYEKMQ (reference sequence).

The chain combines TRBV25-1 with TRBJ1-2; D is unresolved. Trimming removed 8 bases from V and 4 bases from J, with 14 bases in between. Germline V CDR1 and CDR2: MGHDK, SYGVNS. The CDR3 loop spans 13 amino acids. This chain's CDR3 is CASARDLLYGYTF. CDR3 nucleotides: TGTGCCAGCGCCCGGGATCTCCTCTATGGCTACACCTTC.

This clone was seen more than once but under ten times. The chain joins TRBV4-2 to TRBJ1-1; tentatively, D is TRBD1 (5 bases). This CDR3 region has 14 residues. The germline V gene has CDR1 LGHNA and CDR2 YNFKEQ. Between the trimmed V and J ends, which lost 4 bases and 0 bases, there was a span of 9 bases. Here the CDR3 reads CASSRGDMNTEAFF. In DNA, the CDR3 is TGTGCCAGCAGCCGGGGGGATATGAACACTGAAGCTTTCTTT.

This clone was detected a few times. V usage is TRBV28 and J usage is TRBJ2-7; 8 nucleotides match TRBD2. Germline V gives CDR1 MDHEN, CDR2 SYDVKM. V dropped 7 bases and J dropped 3; count of bases not matched to a gene: 8. CDR3 length equals 14 residues. CDR3 DNA: TGTGCCAGCACCCCGAGCGGGAGTGTCTACGAGCAGTACTTC. Translation: CASTPSGSVYEQYF.

To note about this clone: An end of the junction does not agree with germline; a read error may underlie this. V and J are TRBV7-2 and TRBJ2-1; D ambiguous. The CDR3 loop spans 8 amino acids. Germline V gene data show CDR1 as SGHTA and CDR2 as FQGNSA. CDR3 sequence reads: CASPPFVF. The CDR3 coding sequence is TGTGCCAGCCCACCTTTCGTCTTC.